This T cell receptor beta chain originates from a study of blood T cell repertoires in COVID-19. Overall study: Both acute and convalescent COVID-19 samples were obtained from the United States, Italy and Spain. PBMCs, B-cell-depleted T cells, or T cells were the source of the cDNA or gDNA that made up the material.

Germline V gene sequence: CDR1 SNHLY, CDR2 FYNNEI. The CDR3 has 14 amino acids. Deletions cut 10 bases from V and 4 bases from J, with 19 bases between. Per the study methods: From reference gene primer amplification, estimates of nucleated cell counts were derived. The table came from immunoSEQ multiplex PCR; TCRdb's copy has only in-frame clones and leaves some out. Clonal size and the V and J genes are those of that table, whereas D and trimming came from the DNA. This sample has 160,000 or so clones; 90% occur once, and the top ten carry roughly a sixth. J is TRBJ1-2 and V is TRBV2, with D possibly being TRBD1 (6 bases). The sample comprised peripheral blood. This sequence originates from a man aged 55 to 70 with active or convalescent COVID-19. Here the CDR3 DNA reads TGTGCCACCACGAGGGAACAGGGATCCTATGGCTACACCTTC. This encodes CATTREQGSYGYTF.